The 18 T cell receptor beta chains reported below all come from one sample, sequenced in a study of cytomegalovirus exposure and HLA in healthy donors. PCR involved 60 Vbeta and 13 Jbeta primers. Sequencing used immunoSEQ multiplex PCR; TCRdb keeps in-frame clones, though not all of them. This table lists more than 65,000 clones. The specimen sequenced was PBMCs. Source of these receptors: a man aged 40-49 years in good health and CMV-seronegative.

Concerning this clone: A junction end diverges from the germline sequence, so it may reflect a read error. This chain connects TRBV2 to TRBJ2-7; TRBD1 aligns across 7 bases. Per germline, CDR1 SNHLY and CDR2 FYNNEI. This CDR3 is 12 amino acids long. The DNA of the CDR3 is TGTGCCAGCACCGAGGGGACAGTCGATCCCCCCTTC. It yields the protein CASTEGTVDPPF.

The CDR3 spells CASSSGQTQYF. The CDR3, as DNA: TGTGCCAGCAGCAGTGGGCAGACCCAGTACTTC. V is TRBV9 and J is TRBJ2-5; D remains ambiguous. The CDR3 totals 11 residues. Germline lookup yields CDR1 SGDLS and CDR2 YYNGEE. The V end lost 4 bases, the J end lost 6 bases, and 7 bases lay between the germline ends.

The CDR3 is CASSLGPTEYNSPLHF. Written as DNA, the CDR3 is TGTGCCAGCAGCTTAGGCCCGACGGAGTATAATTCACCCCTCCACTTT. V is TRBV7-9 and J is TRBJ1-6; D gene unclear. The germline V gene has CDR1 SEHNR and CDR2 FQNEAQ (reference sequence). CDR3 length equals 16 residues. V was pared by 1 base and J by 4 bases, with 11 bases between. The whole variable domain, filled in from reference TRBV7-9 and TRBJ1-6, reads DTGVSQNPRHKITKRGQNVTFRCDPISEHNRLYWYRQTLGQGPEFLTYFQNEAQLEKSRLLSDRFSAERPKGSFSTLEIQRTEQGDSAMYLCASSLGPTEYNSPLHFGNGTRLTVT.

The V call is TRBV7-9, the J call TRBJ2-7; TRBD1 matches at 8 bases. The CDR3 spans 14 residues. V lost 2 bases to trimming and J lost 3 bases; unmatched junction nucleotides: 3. Germline-derived CDR1 and CDR2 are SEHNR and FQNEAQ (reference sequence). The DNA of the CDR3 is TGTGCCAGCAGCTTACTCGGACAGGGCTACGAGCAGTACTTC. Translating gives CASSLLGQGYEQYF.

The genes are TRBV6-1 and TRBJ1-1, with a weak D call TRBD1 (5 bases). Trimming took off 3 bases at V and 0 bases at J, with 11 bases between the two ends. Germline CDR1 MNHNS, CDR2 SASEGT. This CDR3 region has 15 residues. The CDR3 coding sequence is TGTGCCAGCAGTGATATGGGCAGGGTGAACACTGAAGCTTTCTTT. This gives the protein CASSDMGRVNTEAFF.

This chain joins TRBV15 and TRBJ1-1; no clear D. Trimming took 3 bases from V and 3 from J, leaving 11 bases between them. Looked up from germline, CDR1 is LNHNV and CDR2 is YYDKDF (reference sequence). The CDR3 totals 14 residues. The CDR3 is CATSSLGGDTEAFF. As DNA, the CDR3 is TGTGCCACCAGCAGCTTAGGAGGTGACACTGAAGCTTTCTTT. The full variable domain, with the rest looked up from reference TRBV15 and TRBJ1-1, is DAMVIQNPRYQVTQFGKPVTLSCSQTLNHNVMYWYQQKSSQAPKLLFHYYDKDFNNEADTPDNFQSRRPNTSFCFLDIRSPGLGDTAMYLCATSSLGGDTEAFFGQGTRLTVV.

The V call is TRBV29-1, the J call TRBJ1-3; no clear D. The V end was cut by 7 bases, the J end by 0 bases, with 4 bases between. Germline V gives CDR1 SQVTM, CDR2 ANQGSEA. This CDR3 is built from 11 residues. The CDR3 spells CSASSGNTIYF. CDR3 nucleotides: TGCAGCGCCTCCTCTGGAAACACCATATATTTT.

The chain couples TRBV9 to TRBJ2-2, with D hard to call. Per the germline V gene, CDR1 is SGDLS and CDR2 is YYNGEE. CDR3 length: 12 residues. V lost 3 bases to trimming and J lost 3 bases, with 3 bases between them. The chain's CDR3 is CASSAYTGELFF. The CDR3 nucleotides read TGTGCCAGCAGCGCATACACCGGGGAGCTGTTTTTT.

This chain links TRBV6-1 with TRBJ1-1; perhaps TRBD1 as D (5 bases). Per germline, CDR1 MNHNS and CDR2 SASEGT. Trimming took off 3 bases at V and 9 bases at J, with 11 bases between the two ends. There are 12 residues in the CDR3. For the CDR3, the DNA is TGTGCCAGCAGTGAGACAGTCCGAAAAGCTTTCTTT. This gives the protein CASSETVRKAFF.

The J gene is TRBJ1-4, the V gene TRBV4-1, with D possibly TRBD1 on 5 matching bases. Germline V gene sequence: CDR1 MGHRA, CDR2 YSYEKL. This CDR3 is built from 16 residues. V was shortened by 0 bases and J by 6 bases, with 14 bases between the two germline ends. This CDR3 reads CASSQEGHGGDEKLFF. CDR3 in DNA: TGCGCCAGCAGCCAAGAAGGGCACGGAGGGGATGAAAAACTGTTTTTT.

The chain uses TRBV4-2 and TRBJ2-1, with TRBD1 matching 7 bases. Germline V lookup: CDR1 LGHNA, CDR2 YNFKEQ. J gave up 4 bases and V 1 base, and 10 bases lay outside the gene matches. This CDR3 contains 17 residues. CDR3 sequence reads: CASSQVRRDSRYNEQFF. Written as DNA, the CDR3 is TGTGCCAGCAGCCAAGTAAGACGGGACAGCCGGTACAATGAGCAGTTCTTC.

The genes are TRBV6-6 and TRBJ2-2, with TRBD2 matching over 11 bases. With 5 bases clipped from V and 4 bases from J, the junction kept 3 bases outside the gene matches. CDR1 is MNHNY, CDR2 SVGAGI, per germline (reference sequence). The CDR3 totals 15 residues. The chain's CDR3 is CASSRGLAGTGELFF. The CDR3 coding sequence is TGTGCCAGCAGTAGAGGACTAGCGGGCACCGGGGAGCTGTTTTTT.

The gene calls are TRBV7-6 and TRBJ1-5; TRBD1 might be the D (5 bases). Germline V lookup: CDR1 SGHVS, CDR2 FNYEAQ. Trimming cost V 1 base and J 1 base, with 8 bases left between them. The CDR3 sequence is 15 residues long. CDR3 sequence: CASSLVAGSNQPQHF. In DNA form, the CDR3 reads TGTGCCAGCAGCTTAGTAGCAGGGAGCAATCAGCCCCAGCATTTT.

The V gene is TRBV11-1, the J gene TRBJ2-7, with 14 positions matching TRBD2. There are 18 residues in the CDR3. Germline CDR1 reads SGHAT; CDR2 reads FQDESV (reference sequence). V shed 4 bases and J 0 bases; nucleotides not matched to a gene: 8. The CDR3: CASSSGPGLAGGSYEQYF. CDR3 nucleotides: TGTGCCAGCAGCTCAGGCCCCGGACTAGCGGGGGGCTCCTACGAGCAGTACTTC.

The chain has TRBV30 and TRBJ2-7, with D uncertain. The CDR3 is 11 residues long. Looked up from germline, CDR1 is GTSNPN and CDR2 is SVGIG (reference sequence). V dropped 5 bases and J dropped 3 bases, with 8 bases sitting between them. The CDR3 region has the DNA TGTGCCTGGGGCAACCTCTACGAGCAGTACTTC. It is translated as CAWGNLYEQYF.

The J gene is TRBJ1-1, the V gene TRBV6-4; 9 positions match TRBD1. Germline V gene lookup returns CDR1 MRHNA and CDR2 SNTAGT. This CDR3 comprises 13 residues. V was pared by 7 bases and J by 1 base, with 1 base of the junction left unmatched. The CDR3: CASKQGANTEAFF. CDR3 nucleotide sequence: TGTGCCAGCAAACAGGGGGCGAACACTGAAGCTTTCTTT.

This chain links TRBV5-1 with TRBJ2-2; maybe TRBD2 (5 bases). Trimming left V 1 base short and J 3 bases short, with 13 bases between. CDR1 SGHRS and CDR2 YFSETQ come from the germline V gene. The CDR3 extends over 16 amino acids. The CDR3, as DNA: TGCGCCAGCAGCTTGAGCGGTCTAGTGGACACCGGGGAGCTGTTTTTT. Residues: CASSLSGLVDTGELFF.

The rearrangement links TRBV29-1 to TRBJ1-1; 7 bases are shared with TRBD1. This CDR3 is built from 16 residues. V was pared by 4 bases and J by 10 bases, with 21 bases of the junction left unmatched. Germline V gives CDR1 SQVTM, CDR2 ANQGSEA. In DNA, the CDR3 is TGCAGCGTTGTCCGACAGGGACTGTCCCACGGCCATTCAGCTTTCTTT. The encoded protein is CSVVRQGLSHGHSAFF.